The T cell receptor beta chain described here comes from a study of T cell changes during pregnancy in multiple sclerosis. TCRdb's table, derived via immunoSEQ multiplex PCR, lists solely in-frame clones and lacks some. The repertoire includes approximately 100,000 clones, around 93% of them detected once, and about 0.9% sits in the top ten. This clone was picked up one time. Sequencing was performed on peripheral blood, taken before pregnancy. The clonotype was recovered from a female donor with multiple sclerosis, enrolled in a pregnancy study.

The CDR3 DNA follows: TGTGCCTGGAGTGCCACGGACAGGTTGTTGTATGGCTACACCTTC. It codes for CAWSATDRLLYGYTF. The V call is TRBV30, the J call TRBJ1-2, with 7 bases fitting TRBD1. In germline, CDR1 is GTSNPN, CDR2 SVGIG (reference sequence). CDR3 length: 15 residues. Trimming at V came to 1 base and at J to 5 bases, leaving 10 bases not matched to a gene.